The clone carrying this TCR beta chain came up once. The entry originates in a study of control samples from healthy donors and cancer patients. The repertoire was sequenced with immunoSEQ multiplex PCR; TCRdb's copy has only in-frame clones and lacks some. The sample lists about 250,000 clones, approximately 80% occurring once. V was clipped by 2 bases and J by 8 bases, with 10 bases between them. Germline V gives CDR1 LGHDT, CDR2 YNNKEL (reference sequence). There are 13 residues in the CDR3. This sequence was found in a woman in her sixties or seventies with lung cancer. The specimen sequenced was PBMCs. The chain combines TRBV3-1 (or the pseudogene TRBV3-2) with TRBJ1-3; no definite D call. Here the CDR3 reads CASSQSTGYTIYF. The CDR3 DNA reads TGTGCCAGCAGCCAATCGACGGGATACACCATATATTTT.